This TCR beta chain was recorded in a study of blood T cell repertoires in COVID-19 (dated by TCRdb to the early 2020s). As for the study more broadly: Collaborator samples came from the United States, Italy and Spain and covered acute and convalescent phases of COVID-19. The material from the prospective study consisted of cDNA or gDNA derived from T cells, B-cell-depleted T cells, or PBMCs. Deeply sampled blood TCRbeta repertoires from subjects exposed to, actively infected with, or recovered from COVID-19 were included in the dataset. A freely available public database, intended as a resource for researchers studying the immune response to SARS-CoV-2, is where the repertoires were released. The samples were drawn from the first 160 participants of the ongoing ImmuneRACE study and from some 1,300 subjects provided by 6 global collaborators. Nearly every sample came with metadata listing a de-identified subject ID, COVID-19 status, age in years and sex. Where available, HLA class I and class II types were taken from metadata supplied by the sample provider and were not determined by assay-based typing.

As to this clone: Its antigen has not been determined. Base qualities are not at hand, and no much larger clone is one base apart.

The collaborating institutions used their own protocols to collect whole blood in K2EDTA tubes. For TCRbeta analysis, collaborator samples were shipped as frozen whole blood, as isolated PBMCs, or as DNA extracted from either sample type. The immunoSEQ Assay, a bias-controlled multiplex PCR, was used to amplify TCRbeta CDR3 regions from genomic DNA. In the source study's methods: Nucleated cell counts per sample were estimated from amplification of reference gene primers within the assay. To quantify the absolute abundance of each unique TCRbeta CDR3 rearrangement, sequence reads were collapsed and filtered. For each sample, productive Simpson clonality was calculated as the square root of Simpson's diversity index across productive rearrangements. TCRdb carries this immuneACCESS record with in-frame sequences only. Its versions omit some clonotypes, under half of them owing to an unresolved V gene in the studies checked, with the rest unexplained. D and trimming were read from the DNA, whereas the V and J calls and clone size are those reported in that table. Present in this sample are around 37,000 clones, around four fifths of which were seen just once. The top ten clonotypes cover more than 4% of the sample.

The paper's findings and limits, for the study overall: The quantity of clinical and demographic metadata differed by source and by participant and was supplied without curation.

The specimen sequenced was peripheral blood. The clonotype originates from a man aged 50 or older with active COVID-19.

CDR3 reads: CASSRQDTEAFF. The DNA reads TGTGCCAGCAGTCGACAGGACACTGAAGCTTTCTTT. The receptor chain draws on TRBV12-3 or TRBV12-4 and TRBJ1-1; perhaps TRBD1 is the D gene, with 6 bases matching. V is reduced by 5 bases and J by 3 bases, leaving a spacing of 7 bases between them. From its cysteine to its phenylalanine, the CDR3 spans 12 amino acids. The DNA shown is the 36-base CDR3, in frame from base 1.